This T cell receptor beta chain came from a study of blood T cell repertoires in COVID-19. In the study overall: Both acute and convalescent COVID-19 samples were obtained from the United States, Italy and Spain. In each case, the material was cDNA or gDNA derived from T cells, B-cell-depleted T cells, or PBMCs.

Germline CDR1 reads SGHAT; CDR2 reads FQNNGV. V was trimmed by 4 bases and J by 1 base, leaving 10 bases between them. The CDR3 loop spans 14 amino acids. The authors' processing: Reference gene primer amplification in the assay estimated nucleated cell counts. Generated by immunoSEQ multiplex PCR, the TCRdb table keeps only in-frame clones and is missing some. The D gene and trimming were derived from the DNA, and the V and J assignments and clone size from that table. Here the sample spans 90,000 to 150,000 clones, roughly 85% being singletons. The sequencing input was peripheral blood. This TCR was sampled from an elderly man with acute or convalescent COVID-19. The J gene is TRBJ1-1, the V gene TRBV11-2; weak D call: TRBD1 (5 bases). CDR3 protein: CASSYRQTNTEAFF. CDR3 DNA: TGTGCCAGCAGCTACCGACAGACGAACACTGAAGCTTTCTTT.